Listed here is a single T cell receptor (beta chain). Sequencing used immunoSEQ multiplex PCR; TCRdb keeps in-frame clones, though not all of them. The sample contains approximately 100,000 clones, over 75% of which appear only once. This sample stems from a study of radiotherapy plus CTLA-4 blockade in lung cancer. Looked up from germline, CDR1 is SQVTM and CDR2 is ANQGSEA. This CDR3 has 12 amino acids. Focal radiation and CTLA-4 blockade (ipilimumab) were tested in chemo-refractory metastatic non-small-cell lung cancer patients. Sequenced material: peripheral blood, taken from a patient treated with radiotherapy plus ipilimumab. The clonotype comes from a human donor with non-small cell lung cancer that progressed on radiotherapy plus ipilimumab. Some clones in this sample may be carry-over from other donors' samples. This chain joins TRBV29-1 and TRBJ1-2; no firm D call. The CDR3 protein is CIGGSSNYGYTF. The CDR3 bases are TGCATCGGCGGCTCCTCTAACTATGGCTACACCTTC.